This T cell receptor beta chain came from a study of T cells in Graves' hyperthyroidism and ophthalmopathy. A patient was excluded if there was uncontrolled infection, other autoimmune disease, pregnancy or lactation. The investigators amplified TCR beta CDR3 regions from RNA transcripts. A set of HTBI primers served as the primers for a first-round RT-PCR of the TCR CDR3. TCRdb recomputed calls from the multiplex PCR reads with MiXCR, one row per CDR3 protein. The data show about 180,000 distinct CDR3 sequences, 9.4% seen once. V was shortened by 2 bases and J by 6 bases, with 16 bases between the two germline ends. The germline V gene has CDR1 DFQATT and CDR2 SNEGSKA (reference sequence). The CDR3 spans 14 residues. Findings of the study overall: Also found in blood were most expanded thyroid clonotypes above 0.001.

Remarks on this clonotype: Its antigen is unknown.

This chain links TRBV20-1 with TRBJ1-1, with D perhaps TRBD1 (6 bases). This clonotype originated in a young woman with Graves' hyperthyroidism that later progressed to Graves' ophthalmopathy. Sequenced: blood. This CDR3 reads CSARLPTGLAEAFF. The DNA for the CDR3 is TGCAGTGCTAGATTACCTACAGGGTTGGCTGAAGCTTTCTTT.